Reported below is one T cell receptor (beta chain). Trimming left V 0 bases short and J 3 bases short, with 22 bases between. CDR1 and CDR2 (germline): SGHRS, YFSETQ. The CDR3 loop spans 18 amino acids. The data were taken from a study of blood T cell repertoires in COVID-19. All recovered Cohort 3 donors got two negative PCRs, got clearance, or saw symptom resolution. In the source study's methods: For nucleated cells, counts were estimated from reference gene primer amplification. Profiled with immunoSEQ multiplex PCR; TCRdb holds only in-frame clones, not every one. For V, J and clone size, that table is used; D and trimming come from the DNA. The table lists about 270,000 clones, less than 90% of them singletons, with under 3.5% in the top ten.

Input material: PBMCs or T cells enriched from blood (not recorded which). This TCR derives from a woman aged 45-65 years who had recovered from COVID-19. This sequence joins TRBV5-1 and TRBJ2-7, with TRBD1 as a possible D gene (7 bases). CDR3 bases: TGCGCCAGCAGCTTGGCCCACCCGGGGAGCCAGGGGGGCTACGAGCAGTACTTC. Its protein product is CASSLAHPGSQGGYEQYF.